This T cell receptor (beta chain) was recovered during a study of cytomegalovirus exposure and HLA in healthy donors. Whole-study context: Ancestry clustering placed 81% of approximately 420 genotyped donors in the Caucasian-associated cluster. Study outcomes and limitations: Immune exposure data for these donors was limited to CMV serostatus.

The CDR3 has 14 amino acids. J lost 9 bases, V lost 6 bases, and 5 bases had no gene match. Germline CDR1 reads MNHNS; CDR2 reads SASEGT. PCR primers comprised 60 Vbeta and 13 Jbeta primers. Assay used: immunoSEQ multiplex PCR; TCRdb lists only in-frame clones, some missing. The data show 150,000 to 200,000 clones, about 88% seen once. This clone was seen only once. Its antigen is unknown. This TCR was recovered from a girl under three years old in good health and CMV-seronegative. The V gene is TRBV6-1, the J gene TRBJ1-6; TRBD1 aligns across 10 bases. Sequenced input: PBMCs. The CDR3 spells CASRDRGMASPLHF. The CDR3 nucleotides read TGTGCCAGCAGGGACAGGGGGATGGCTTCACCCCTCCACTTT.